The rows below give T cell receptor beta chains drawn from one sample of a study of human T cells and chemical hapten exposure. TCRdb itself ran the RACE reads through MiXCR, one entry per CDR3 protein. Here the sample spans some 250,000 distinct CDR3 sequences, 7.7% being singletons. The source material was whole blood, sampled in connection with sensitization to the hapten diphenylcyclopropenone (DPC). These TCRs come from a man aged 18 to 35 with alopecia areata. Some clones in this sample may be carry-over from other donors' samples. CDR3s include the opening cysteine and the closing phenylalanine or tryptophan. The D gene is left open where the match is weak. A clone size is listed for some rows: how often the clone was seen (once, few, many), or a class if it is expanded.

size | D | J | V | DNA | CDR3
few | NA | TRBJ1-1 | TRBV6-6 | TGTGCCACCCACGGGCTAACAGGGCTCACTGAAGCTTTCTTT | CATHGLTGLTEAFF
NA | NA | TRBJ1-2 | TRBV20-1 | TGCAGTGCTAGAGGGAACCAGGGTAGTGGCTACACCTTC | CSARGNQGSGYTF
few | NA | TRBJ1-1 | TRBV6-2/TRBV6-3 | TGTGCCAGCAGTTACCCCAGGACGGGGAACACTGAAGCTTTCTTT | CASSYPRTGNTEAFF
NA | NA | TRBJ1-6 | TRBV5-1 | TGCGCCAGCAGCTATCGCCAACCTCTAGCGGGATGGAGTTCACCCCTCCACTTT | CASSYRQPLAGWSSPLHF
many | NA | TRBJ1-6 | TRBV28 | TGTGCCAGCAGACGGGCCCTCCTTTATAATTCACCCCTCCACTTT | CASRRALLYNSPLHF
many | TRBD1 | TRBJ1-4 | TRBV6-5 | TGTGCCAGCAGCCTTGGGACAGACCCTAATGAAAAACTGTTTTTT | CASSLGTDPNEKLFF
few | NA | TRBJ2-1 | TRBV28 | TGTGCCAGCCTACCTGACAGCTCCTACAATGAGCAGTTCTTC | CASLPDSSYNEQFF
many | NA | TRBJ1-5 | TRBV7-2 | TGTGCCAGCAGTAATACCGGGAGGGATCAGCCCCAGCATTTT | CASSNTGRDQPQHF
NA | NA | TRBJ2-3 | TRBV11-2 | TGTGCCAGCAGCTTATATGTATCGGGATCGGGTCTCACAGATACGCAGTATTTT | CASSLYVSGSGLTDTQYF
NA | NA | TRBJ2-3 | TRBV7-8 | TGTGCCAGCAGCTCAGACTATCCCCGCGGAGATACGCAGTATTTT | CASSSDYPRGDTQYF
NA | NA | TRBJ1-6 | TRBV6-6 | TGTGCCAGCAGTTACTCTCCAGGGCAGGATTCACCCCTCCACTTT | CASSYSPGQDSPLHF
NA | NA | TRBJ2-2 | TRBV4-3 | TGCGCCAGCAGCCAAGTGCTGACCGGGGAGCTGTTTTTT | CASSQVLTGELFF
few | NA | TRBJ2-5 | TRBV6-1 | TGTGCCAGCAGTGAAGCAGGGACCCAGTACTTC | CASSEAGTQYF
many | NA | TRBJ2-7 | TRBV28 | TGTGCCAGCAACTGGGGTTCCTACGAGCAGTACTTC | CASNWGSYEQYF
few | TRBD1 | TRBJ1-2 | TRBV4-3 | TGCGCCAGCAGCCAAGATTTAGGACAGGGCCCCTATGGCTACACCTTC | CASSQDLGQGPYGYTF
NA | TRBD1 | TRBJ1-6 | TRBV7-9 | TGTGCCAGCAGCCCGCAACCCCGGGACAGCTCCTATAATTCACCCCTCCACTTT | CASSPQPRDSSYNSPLHF
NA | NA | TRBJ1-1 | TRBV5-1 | TGCGCCAGCAGCTTGGACGTCTCTAGACCTTTGAACACTGAAGCTTTCTTT | CASSLDVSRPLNTEAFF
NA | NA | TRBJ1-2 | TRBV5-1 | TGCGCCAGCAGCCGTGATATGACCAGGGAGTTAGGTGGCTACACCTTC | CASSRDMTRELGGYTF
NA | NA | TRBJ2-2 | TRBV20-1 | TGCAGTGCTAGCGGGGACGGGGAGCTGTTTTTT | CSASGDGELFF
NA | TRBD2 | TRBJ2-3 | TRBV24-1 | TGTGCCACCGCTAGCGGGGGGCGGAGTACGCAGTATTTT | CATASGGRSTQYF
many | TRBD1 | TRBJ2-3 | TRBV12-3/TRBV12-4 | TGTGCCGGAGGGACAGGGGGTAAAGATACGCAGTATTTT | CAGGTGGKDTQYF
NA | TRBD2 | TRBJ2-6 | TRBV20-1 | TGCAGTGCGACTAGCGGGGGCTCTGGGGCCAACGTCCTGACTTTC | CSATSGGSGANVLTF
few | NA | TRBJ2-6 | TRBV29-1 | TGCAGCGCAGGGGAGGACTCTGGGGCCAACGTCCTGACTTTC | CSAGEDSGANVLTF
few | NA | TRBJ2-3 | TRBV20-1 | TGCAGTGCTAGAGATCCTAGGACGGCAAGCACAGATACGCAGTATTTT | CSARDPRTASTDTQYF
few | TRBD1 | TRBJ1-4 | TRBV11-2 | TGTGCCAGCAGCATAGGAGGGGGCTCTAATGAAAAACTGTTTTTT | CASSIGGGSNEKLFF
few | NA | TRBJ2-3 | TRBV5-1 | TGCGCCAGCAGCCCACGACAGGGAGCGGGCTACGATACGCAGTATTTT | CASSPRQGAGYDTQYF
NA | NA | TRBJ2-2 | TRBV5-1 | TGCGCCAGCAGCAGGACTGATGCGAACACCGGGGAGCTGTTTTTT | CASSRTDANTGELFF
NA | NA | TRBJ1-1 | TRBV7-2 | TGTGCCAGCAGCTTAGCTGGCAGGAACACTGAAGCTTTCTTT | CASSLAGRNTEAFF
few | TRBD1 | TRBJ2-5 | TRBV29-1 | TGCAGCGTTGACCCGACAGGGCAAGAGACCCAGTACTTC | CSVDPTGQETQYF
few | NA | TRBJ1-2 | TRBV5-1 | TGCGCCAGCAGCTTGAGCCTGAACTATGGCTACACCTTC | CASSLSLNYGYTF
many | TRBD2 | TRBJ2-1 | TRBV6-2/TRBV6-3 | TGTGCCAGCAGTACCACGGGACTAAAATATTACAATGAGCAGTTCTTC | CASSTTGLKYYNEQFF
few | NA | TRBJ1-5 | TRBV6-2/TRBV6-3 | TGTGCCAGCAGTCGGAATTCCGGGACGGCCCCATGGCCCCAGCATTTT | CASSRNSGTAPWPQHF
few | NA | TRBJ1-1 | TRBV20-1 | TGCAGTGCTAGGCGCCGGGGGCTAAGCGGCACTGAAGCTTTCTTT | CSARRRGLSGTEAFF
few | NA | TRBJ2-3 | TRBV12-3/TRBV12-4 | TGTGCCAGCAGAGGAGCCGGGACCATCACAGATACGCAGTATTTT | CASRGAGTITDTQYF
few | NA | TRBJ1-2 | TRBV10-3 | TGTGCCATCAGTGAGAGCAAGACAGTCTATGGCTACACCTTC | CAISESKTVYGYTF
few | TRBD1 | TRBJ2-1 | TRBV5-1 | TGCGCCAGCAGCTCCGGACAGGGTCAACCCTTCTACAATGAGCAGTTCTTC | CASSSGQGQPFYNEQFF
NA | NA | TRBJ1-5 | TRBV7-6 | TGTGCCAGCAGCCCCGGTCACCACCCTAATCAGCCCCAGCATTTT | CASSPGHHPNQPQHF
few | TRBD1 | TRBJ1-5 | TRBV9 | TGTGCCAGCAGCGAGGGGGCTCTTGTTCAGCCCCAGCATTTT | CASSEGALVQPQHF